This is a list of T cell receptor beta chains from one sample in a study of cytomegalovirus exposure and HLA in healthy donors. Libraries were prepared by immunoSEQ multiplex PCR; TCRdb keeps only in-frame clonotypes and omits some of them. The sample lists under 75,000 clones; 60% to 70% were seen once. Input material: PBMCs. These receptors were collected from a man aged 40-49 years in good health and CMV-seropositive. CDR3s include the opening cysteine and the closing phenylalanine or tryptophan. The D gene is left open where the match is weak. The listing skips clone size in some rows; elsewhere it reads once, few, many or a size class.

v_call: TRBV2; j_call: TRBJ2-3; clone_size: -; d_call: TRBD2; cdr3_nt: TGTGCCAGCAGTGGAGGCCTAGCGGGGAGCACAGATACGCAGTATTTT; cdr3_aa: CASSGGLAGSTDTQYF
v_call: TRBV6-4; j_call: TRBJ2-7; clone_size: -; d_call: -; cdr3_nt: TGTGCCAGCGGCCGACAGGACACAACCTACGAGCAGTACTTC; cdr3_aa: CASGRQDTTYEQYF
v_call: TRBV28; j_call: TRBJ2-7; clone_size: -; d_call: TRBD1; cdr3_nt: TGTGCCAGCATCGGACAGGGTGCAACCTACGAGCAGTACTTC; cdr3_aa: CASIGQGATYEQYF
v_call: TRBV6-5; j_call: TRBJ2-7; clone_size: few; d_call: TRBD2; cdr3_nt: TGTGCCAGCAGTTACCGAAGCGGGAGGGCCTGGGAGCAGTACTTC; cdr3_aa: CASSYRSGRAWEQYF
v_call: TRBV2; j_call: TRBJ2-5; clone_size: -; d_call: -; cdr3_nt: TGTGCCAGCAGGGGACAACAACAAGAGACCCAGTACTTC; cdr3_aa: CASRGQQQETQYF
v_call: TRBV5-1; j_call: TRBJ2-7; clone_size: few; d_call: -; cdr3_nt: TGCGCCAGCAGCTTGGCACAGGAGCCTACCTACGAGCAGTACTTC; cdr3_aa: CASSLAQEPTYEQYF
v_call: TRBV7-2; j_call: TRBJ2-7; clone_size: -; d_call: -; cdr3_nt: TGTGCCAGCAGCCTTTACTACCTCTACGAGCAGTACTTC; cdr3_aa: CASSLYYLYEQYF
v_call: TRBV30; j_call: TRBJ1-5; clone_size: few; d_call: TRBD1; cdr3_nt: TGTGCCTGGAGCGGGACAGACTTAGGGCCCCAGCATTTT; cdr3_aa: CAWSGTDLGPQHF
v_call: TRBV27; j_call: TRBJ2-2; clone_size: few; d_call: -; cdr3_nt: TGTGCCAGCAAGGGGGTCCCCACCGGGGAGCTGTTTTTT; cdr3_aa: CASKGVPTGELFF
v_call: TRBV4-3; j_call: TRBJ1-4; clone_size: few; d_call: -; cdr3_nt: TGCGCCAGCAGCCACGACCGCAACGGGGGAAATGAAAAACTGTTTTTT; cdr3_aa: CASSHDRNGGNEKLFF
v_call: TRBV30; j_call: TRBJ2-3; clone_size: -; d_call: -; cdr3_nt: TGTGCCTGGGGGCGGGGTAGCACAGATACGCAGTATTTT; cdr3_aa: CAWGRGSTDTQYF
v_call: TRBV11-3; j_call: TRBJ1-1; clone_size: -; d_call: -; cdr3_nt: TGTGCCAGCAGCTCGGGACAAGGGAACACTGAAGCTTTCTTT; cdr3_aa: CASSSGQGNTEAFF
v_call: TRBV12-5; j_call: TRBJ2-7; clone_size: -; d_call: TRBD1; cdr3_nt: TGTGCTAGTGGTTCCACGTTTCCCGGGACAGGGGGCTCCTACGAGCAGTACTTC; cdr3_aa: CASGSTFPGTGGSYEQYF
v_call: TRBV9; j_call: TRBJ2-2; clone_size: -; d_call: TRBD1; cdr3_nt: TGTGCCAGCAGCATCCGGGACAGGGGGCGCGGGGTCGCCGGGGAGCTGTTTTTT; cdr3_aa: CASSIRDRGRGVAGELFF
v_call: TRBV6-5; j_call: TRBJ1-1; clone_size: -; d_call: -; cdr3_nt: TGTGCCAGCAGGGAGGGCGCGGTCACTGAAGCTTTCTTT; cdr3_aa: CASREGAVTEAFF
v_call: TRBV29-1; j_call: TRBJ2-3; clone_size: -; d_call: -; cdr3_nt: TGCAGCGTTGTTGATCCACTTGTCGCCGCAGATACGCAGTATTTT; cdr3_aa: CSVVDPLVAADTQYF
v_call: TRBV2; j_call: TRBJ2-2; clone_size: -; d_call: -; cdr3_nt: TGTGCCAGTTCCCGGGACACCGGAACCGGGGAGCTGTTTTTT; cdr3_aa: CASSRDTGTGELFF
v_call: TRBV29-1; j_call: TRBJ2-3; clone_size: -; d_call: TRBD1; cdr3_nt: TGCAGCGGTAAAACAGGGGTGGGCACAGATACGCAGTATTTT; cdr3_aa: CSGKTGVGTDTQYF
v_call: TRBV2; j_call: TRBJ1-3; clone_size: medium-sized; d_call: -; cdr3_nt: TGTGCCAGCATAGGAGCGGGGCGCTTCCGTGGAAACACCATATATTTT; cdr3_aa: CASIGAGRFRGNTIYF
v_call: TRBV10-2; j_call: TRBJ2-5; clone_size: -; d_call: TRBD1; cdr3_nt: TGCGCCAGCACTACGGGACAGCCGGAGACCCAGTACTTC; cdr3_aa: CASTTGQPETQYF
v_call: TRBV13; j_call: TRBJ1-1; clone_size: -; d_call: -; cdr3_nt: TGTGCCAGCAGCTACACAGGGAACACTGAAGCTTTCTTT; cdr3_aa: CASSYTGNTEAFF
v_call: TRBV11-2; j_call: TRBJ1-2; clone_size: once; d_call: -; cdr3_nt: TGTGCCAGCAGCCCGGGAATTGACTATGGCTACACCTTC; cdr3_aa: CASSPGIDYGYTF